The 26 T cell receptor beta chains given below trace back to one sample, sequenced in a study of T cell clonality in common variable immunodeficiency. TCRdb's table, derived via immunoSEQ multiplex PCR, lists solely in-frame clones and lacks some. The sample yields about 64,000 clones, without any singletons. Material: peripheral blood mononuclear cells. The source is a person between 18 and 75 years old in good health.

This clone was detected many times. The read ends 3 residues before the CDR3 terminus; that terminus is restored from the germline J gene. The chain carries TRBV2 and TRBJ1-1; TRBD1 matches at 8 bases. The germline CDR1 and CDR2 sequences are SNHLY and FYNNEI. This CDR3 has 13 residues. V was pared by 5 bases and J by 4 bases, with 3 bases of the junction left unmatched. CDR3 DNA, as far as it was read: TGTGCCAGCAGTACTACAGGGGGCACTGAA. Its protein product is CASSTTGGTE. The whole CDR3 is CASSTTGGTEAFF.

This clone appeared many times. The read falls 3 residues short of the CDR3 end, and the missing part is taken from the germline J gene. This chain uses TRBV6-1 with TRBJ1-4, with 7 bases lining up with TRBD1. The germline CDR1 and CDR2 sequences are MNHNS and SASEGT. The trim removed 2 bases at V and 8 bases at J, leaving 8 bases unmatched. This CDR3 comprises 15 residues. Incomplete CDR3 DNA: TGTGCCAGCAGTGAACAGACAGGGCAGGAGGAAAAA. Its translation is CASSEQTGQEEK. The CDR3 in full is CASSEQTGQEEKLFF.

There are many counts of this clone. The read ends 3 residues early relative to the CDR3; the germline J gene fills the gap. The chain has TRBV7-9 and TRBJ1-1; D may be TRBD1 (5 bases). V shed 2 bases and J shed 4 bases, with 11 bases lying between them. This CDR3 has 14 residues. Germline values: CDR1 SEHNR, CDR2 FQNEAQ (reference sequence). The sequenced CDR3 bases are TGTGCCAGCAGCTTAATTCGGGGGGTCACTGAA. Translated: CASSLIRGVTE. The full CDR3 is CASSLIRGVTEAFF.

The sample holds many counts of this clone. CDR3 loop: CSARPYASDRGYEQYF. The part of the CDR3 DNA that was read is TGCAGTGCTAGACCCTATGCTAGCGACCGGGGGTACGAG. The genes are TRBV20-1 and TRBJ2-7; the D gene is possibly TRBD2 (6 bases). The CDR3 extends 3 residues past the end of the read, so its final part is completed from the germline J gene. This CDR3 contains 16 residues. Germline assignment: CDR1 DFQATT and CDR2 SNEGSKA (reference sequence). V was shortened by 2 bases and J by 4 bases, with 21 bases between the two germline ends.

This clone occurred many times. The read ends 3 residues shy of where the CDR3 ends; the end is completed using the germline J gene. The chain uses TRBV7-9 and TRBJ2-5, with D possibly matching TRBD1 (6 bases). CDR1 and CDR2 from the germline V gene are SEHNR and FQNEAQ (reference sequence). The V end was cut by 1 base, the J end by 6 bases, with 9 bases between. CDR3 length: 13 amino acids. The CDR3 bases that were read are TGTGCCAGCAGCTTAGAGGGGGTAAAGACC. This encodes CASSLEGVKT. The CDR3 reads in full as CASSLEGVKTQYF.

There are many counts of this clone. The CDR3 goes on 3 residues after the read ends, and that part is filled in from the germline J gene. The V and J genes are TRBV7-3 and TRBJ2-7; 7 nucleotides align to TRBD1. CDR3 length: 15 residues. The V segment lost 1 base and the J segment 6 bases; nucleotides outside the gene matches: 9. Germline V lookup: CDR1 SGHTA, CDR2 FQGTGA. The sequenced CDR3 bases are TGTGCCAGCAGCTTAATATCCGTGACAGGGACCGAG. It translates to CASSLISVTGTE. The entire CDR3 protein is CASSLISVTGTEQYF.

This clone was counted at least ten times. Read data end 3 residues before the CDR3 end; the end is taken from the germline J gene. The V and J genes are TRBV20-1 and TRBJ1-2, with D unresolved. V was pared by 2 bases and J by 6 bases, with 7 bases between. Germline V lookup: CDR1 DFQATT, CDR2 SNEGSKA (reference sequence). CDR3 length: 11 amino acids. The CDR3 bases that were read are TGCAGTGCTAGAAGCGGCAATGGC. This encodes CSARSGNG. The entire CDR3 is CSARSGNGYTF.

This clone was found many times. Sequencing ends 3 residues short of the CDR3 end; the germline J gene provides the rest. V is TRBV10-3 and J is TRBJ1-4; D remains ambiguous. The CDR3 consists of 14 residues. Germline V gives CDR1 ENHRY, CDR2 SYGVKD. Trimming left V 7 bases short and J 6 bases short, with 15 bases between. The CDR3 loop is CAIKAGSIDEKLFF. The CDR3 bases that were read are TGTGCCATCAAGGCGGGTTCTATAGATGAAAAA.

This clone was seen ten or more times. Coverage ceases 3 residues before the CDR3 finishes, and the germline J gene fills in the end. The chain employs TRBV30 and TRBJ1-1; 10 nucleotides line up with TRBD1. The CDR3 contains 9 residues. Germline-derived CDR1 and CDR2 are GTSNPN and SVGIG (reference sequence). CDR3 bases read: TGTGCCAGGGACAGGGGA. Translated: CARDRG. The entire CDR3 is CARDRGAFF.

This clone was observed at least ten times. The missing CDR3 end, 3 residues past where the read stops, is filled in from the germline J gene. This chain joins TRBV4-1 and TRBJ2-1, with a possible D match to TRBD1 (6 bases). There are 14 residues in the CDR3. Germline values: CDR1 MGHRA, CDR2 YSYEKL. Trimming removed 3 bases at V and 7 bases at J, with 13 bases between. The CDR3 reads CASSHITGTNEQFF. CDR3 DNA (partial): TGCGCCAGCAGCCATATTACAGGGACGAATGAG.

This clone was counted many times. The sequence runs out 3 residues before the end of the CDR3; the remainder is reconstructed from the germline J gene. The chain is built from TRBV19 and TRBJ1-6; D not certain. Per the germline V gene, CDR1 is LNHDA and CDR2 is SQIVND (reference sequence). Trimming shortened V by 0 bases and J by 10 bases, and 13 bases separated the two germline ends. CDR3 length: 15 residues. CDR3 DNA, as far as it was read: TGTGCCAGTAGTATAGAGCGGGGTCTGGGGTCACCC. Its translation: CASSIERGLGSP. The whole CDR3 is CASSIERGLGSPLHF.

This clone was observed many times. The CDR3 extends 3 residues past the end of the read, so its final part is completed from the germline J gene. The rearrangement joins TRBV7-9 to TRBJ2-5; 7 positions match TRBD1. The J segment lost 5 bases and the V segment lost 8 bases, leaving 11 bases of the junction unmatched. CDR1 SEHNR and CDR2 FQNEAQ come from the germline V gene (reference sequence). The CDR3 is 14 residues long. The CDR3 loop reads CASSQGGQSETQYF. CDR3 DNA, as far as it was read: TGTGCCAGCTCCCAAGGGGGCCAGTCGGAGACC.

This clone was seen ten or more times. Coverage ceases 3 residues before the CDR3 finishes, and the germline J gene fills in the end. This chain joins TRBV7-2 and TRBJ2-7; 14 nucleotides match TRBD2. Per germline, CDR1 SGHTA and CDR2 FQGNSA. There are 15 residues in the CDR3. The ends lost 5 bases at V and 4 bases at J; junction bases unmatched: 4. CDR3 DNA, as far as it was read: TGTGCCAGCAGCGCATGGACTAGCGGGGGGTACGAG. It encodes CASSAWTSGGYE. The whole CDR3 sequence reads CASSAWTSGGYEQYF.

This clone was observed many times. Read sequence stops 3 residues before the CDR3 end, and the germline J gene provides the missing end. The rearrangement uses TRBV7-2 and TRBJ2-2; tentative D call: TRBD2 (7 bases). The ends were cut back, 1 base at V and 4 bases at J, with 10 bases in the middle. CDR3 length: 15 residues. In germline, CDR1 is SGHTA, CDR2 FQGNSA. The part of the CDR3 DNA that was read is TGTGCCAGCAGCTTAGTGGGGGGGCCCACCGGGGAG. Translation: CASSLVGGPTGE. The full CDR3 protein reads CASSLVGGPTGELFF.

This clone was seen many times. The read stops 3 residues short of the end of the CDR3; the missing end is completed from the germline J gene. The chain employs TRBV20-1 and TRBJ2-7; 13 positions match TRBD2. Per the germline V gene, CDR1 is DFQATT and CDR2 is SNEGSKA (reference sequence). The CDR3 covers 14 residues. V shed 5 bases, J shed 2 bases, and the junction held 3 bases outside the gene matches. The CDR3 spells CSAQTSGRAYEQYF. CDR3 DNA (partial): TGCAGTGCTCAAACTAGCGGGAGGGCCTACGAG.

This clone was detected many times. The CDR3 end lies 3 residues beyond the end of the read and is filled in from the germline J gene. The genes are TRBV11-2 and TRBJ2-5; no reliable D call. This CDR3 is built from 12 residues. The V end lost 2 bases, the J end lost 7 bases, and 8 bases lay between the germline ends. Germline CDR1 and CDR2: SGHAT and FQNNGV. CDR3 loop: CASSLPPGTQYF. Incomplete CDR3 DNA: TGTGCCAGCAGCTTACCCCCGGGGACC.

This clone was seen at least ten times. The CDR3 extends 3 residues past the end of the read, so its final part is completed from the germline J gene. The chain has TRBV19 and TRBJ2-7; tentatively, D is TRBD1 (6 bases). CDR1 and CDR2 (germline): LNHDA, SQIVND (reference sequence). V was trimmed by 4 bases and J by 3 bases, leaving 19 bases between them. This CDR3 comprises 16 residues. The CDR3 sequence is CASSSGSGTPNYEQYF. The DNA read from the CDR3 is TGTGCCAGTAGTAGTGGCTCCGGGACACCAAACTACGAG. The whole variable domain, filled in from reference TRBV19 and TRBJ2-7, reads DGGITQSPKYLFRKEGQNVTLSCEQNLNHDAMYWYRQDPGQGLRLIYYSQIVNDFQKGDIAEGYSVSREKKESFPLTVTSAQKNPTAFYLCASSSGSGTPNYEQYFGPGTRLTVT.

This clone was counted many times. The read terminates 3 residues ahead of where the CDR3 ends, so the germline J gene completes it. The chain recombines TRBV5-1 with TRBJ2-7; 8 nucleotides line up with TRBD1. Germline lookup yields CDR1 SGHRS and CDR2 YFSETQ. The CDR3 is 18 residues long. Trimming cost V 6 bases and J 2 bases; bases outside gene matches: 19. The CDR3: CASILPENRDRRTYEQYF. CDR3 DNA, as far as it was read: TGCGCCAGCATCCTTCCCGAAAACCGGGACAGGCGAACCTACGAG.

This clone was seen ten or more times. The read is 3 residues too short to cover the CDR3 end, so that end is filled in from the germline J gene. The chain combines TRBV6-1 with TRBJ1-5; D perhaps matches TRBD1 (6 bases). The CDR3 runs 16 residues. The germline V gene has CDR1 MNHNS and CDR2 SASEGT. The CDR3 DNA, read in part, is TGTGCCAGCAGTGCTTCGGGACACCGAGGTTATAGACCC. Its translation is CASSASGHRGYRP. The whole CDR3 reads CASSASGHRGYRPQHF.

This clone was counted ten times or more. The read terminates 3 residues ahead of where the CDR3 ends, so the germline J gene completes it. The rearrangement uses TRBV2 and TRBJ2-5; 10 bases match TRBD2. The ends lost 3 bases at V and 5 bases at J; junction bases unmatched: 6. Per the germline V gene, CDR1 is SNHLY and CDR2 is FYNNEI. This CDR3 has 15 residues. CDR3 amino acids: CASSDSGRAYETQYF. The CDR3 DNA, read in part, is TGTGCCAGCAGTGACAGCGGGAGGGCCTATGAGACC.

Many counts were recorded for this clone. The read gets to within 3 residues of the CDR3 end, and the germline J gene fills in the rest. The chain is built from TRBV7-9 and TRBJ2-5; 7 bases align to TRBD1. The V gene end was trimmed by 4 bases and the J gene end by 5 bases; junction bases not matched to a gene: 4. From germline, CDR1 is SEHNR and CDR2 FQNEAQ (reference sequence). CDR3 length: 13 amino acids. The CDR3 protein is CASSSTGRETQYF. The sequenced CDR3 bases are TGTGCCAGCAGCTCGACAGGGCGGGAGACC.

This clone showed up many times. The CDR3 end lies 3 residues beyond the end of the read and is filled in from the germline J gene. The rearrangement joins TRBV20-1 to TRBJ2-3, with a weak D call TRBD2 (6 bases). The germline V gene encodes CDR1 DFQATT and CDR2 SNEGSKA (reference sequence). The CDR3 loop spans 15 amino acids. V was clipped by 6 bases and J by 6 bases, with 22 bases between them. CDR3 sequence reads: CSAPGPRGLRDTQYF. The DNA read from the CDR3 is TGCAGTGCCCCTGGACCGCGGGGACTTCGGGATACG.

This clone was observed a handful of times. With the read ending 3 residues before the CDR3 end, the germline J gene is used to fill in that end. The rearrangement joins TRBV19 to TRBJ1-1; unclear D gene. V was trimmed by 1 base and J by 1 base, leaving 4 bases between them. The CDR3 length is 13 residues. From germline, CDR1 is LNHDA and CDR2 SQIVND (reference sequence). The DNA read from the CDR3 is TGTGCCAGTAGTATAGGGCAGAACACTGAA. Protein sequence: CASSIGQNTE. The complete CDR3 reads CASSIGQNTEAFF.

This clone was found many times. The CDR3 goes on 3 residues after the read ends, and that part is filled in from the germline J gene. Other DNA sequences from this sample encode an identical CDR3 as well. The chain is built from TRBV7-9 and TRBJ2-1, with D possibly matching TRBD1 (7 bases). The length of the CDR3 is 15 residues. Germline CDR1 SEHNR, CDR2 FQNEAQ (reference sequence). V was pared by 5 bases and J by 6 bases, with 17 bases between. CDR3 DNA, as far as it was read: TGTGCCAGCAGCCCAGAGGAGGGGGCGGGCAATGAG. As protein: CASSPEEGAGNE. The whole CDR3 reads CASSPEEGAGNEQFF.

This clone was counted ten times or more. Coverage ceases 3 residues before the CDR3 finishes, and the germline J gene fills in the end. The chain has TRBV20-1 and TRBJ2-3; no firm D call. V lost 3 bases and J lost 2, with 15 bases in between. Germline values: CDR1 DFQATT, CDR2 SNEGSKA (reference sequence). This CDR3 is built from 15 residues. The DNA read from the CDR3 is TGCAGTGCTAGCACAGTTCCTGATTCCACAGATACG. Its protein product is CSASTVPDSTDT. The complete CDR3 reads CSASTVPDSTDTQYF.

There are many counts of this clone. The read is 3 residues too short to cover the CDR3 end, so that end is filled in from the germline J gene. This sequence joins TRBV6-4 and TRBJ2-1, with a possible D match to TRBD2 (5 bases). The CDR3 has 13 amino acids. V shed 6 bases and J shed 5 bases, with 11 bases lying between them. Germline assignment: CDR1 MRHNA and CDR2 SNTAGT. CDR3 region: CASSQDWNNEQFF. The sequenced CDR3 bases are TGTGCCAGCAGCCAGGACTGGAACAATGAG.